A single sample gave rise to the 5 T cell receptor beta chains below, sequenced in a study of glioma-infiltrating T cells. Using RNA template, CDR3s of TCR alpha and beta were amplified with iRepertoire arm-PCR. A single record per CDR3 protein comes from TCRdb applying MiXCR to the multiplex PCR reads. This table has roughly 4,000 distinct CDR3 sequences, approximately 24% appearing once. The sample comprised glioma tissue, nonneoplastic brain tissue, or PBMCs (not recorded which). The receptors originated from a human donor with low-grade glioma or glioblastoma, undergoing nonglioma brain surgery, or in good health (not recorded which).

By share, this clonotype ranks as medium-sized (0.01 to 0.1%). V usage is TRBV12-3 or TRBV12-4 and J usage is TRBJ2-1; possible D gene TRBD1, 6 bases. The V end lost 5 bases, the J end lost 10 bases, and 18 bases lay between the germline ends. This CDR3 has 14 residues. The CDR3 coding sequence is TGTGCCAGCAGTAGTTGGGGGCCGGCAGAGGAGCAGTTCTTC. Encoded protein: CASSSWGPAEEQFF.

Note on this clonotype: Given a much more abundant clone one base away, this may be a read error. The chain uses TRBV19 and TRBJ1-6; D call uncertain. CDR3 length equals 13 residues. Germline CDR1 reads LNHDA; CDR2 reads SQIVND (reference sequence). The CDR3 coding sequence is TGTGCCAGTAGTCTTCAACTCAATTCACCCCCCCACTTT. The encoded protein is CASSLQLNSPPHF.

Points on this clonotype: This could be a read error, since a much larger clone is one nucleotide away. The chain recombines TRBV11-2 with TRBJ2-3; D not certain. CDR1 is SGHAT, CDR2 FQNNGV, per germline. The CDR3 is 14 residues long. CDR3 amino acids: CAISLTPGTDTQYF. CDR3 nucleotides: TGTGCCATCAGCTTAACCCCAGGCACAGATACGCAGTATTTT.

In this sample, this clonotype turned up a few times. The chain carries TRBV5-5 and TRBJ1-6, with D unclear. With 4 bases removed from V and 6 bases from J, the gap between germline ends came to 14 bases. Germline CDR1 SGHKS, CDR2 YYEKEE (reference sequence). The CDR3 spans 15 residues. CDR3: CASSSTSGSNSPLHF. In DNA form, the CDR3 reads TGTGCCAGCAGCAGCACCTCGGGGTCTAATTCACCCCTCCACTTT.

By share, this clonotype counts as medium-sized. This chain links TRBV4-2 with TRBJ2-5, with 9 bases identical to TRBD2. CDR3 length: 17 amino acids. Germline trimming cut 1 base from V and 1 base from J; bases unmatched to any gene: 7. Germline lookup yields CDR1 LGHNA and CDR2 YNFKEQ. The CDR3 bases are TGTGCCAGCAGCCAAGGCTGGTTGCGGGGGGGCCAAGAGACCCAGTACTTC. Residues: CASSQGWLRGGQETQYF.